This T cell receptor beta chain was obtained from a study of identical twins. Study-wide points: With monozygotic twins, out-of-frame TCR alpha sharing exceeded what models estimated. Findings depended on cross-sectional statistics rather than tracking the same donors. Out-of-frame alpha sequences common to twins exhibited a surplus of low generation probability.

TCRdb independently ran MiXCR on the 5' RACE reads; one entry per CDR3 protein. This sample has around 1.7 million distinct CDR3 sequences, with more than 30% found just once. Germline V gene lookup returns CDR1 MNHEY and CDR2 SVGEGT. The V and J ends lost 6 bases and 10 bases respectively, with 10 bases between them. CDR3 size: 11 residues. About this clonotype: The target antigen is unknown. This clone may be a read error of a much larger clone one base away.

The source material was cord blood. The origin of this receptor is a newborn girl in good health. This chain uses TRBV6-2 or TRBV6-3 with TRBJ2-1; D possibly corresponds to TRBD2 (5 bases). CDR3 in DNA: TGTGCCAGCAGACGCGACTACGAGCAGTTCTTC. Protein: CASRRDYEQFF.